This TCR beta chain stems from a study of blood T cell repertoires in COVID-19. Study-level background: The origin of the acute and convalescent COVID-19 samples was the United States, Italy and Spain. PBMCs, B-cell-depleted T cells, or T cells were the source of the cDNA or gDNA that made up the material.

The CDR3 has 15 amino acids. Trimming removed 7 bases at V and 6 bases at J, with 19 bases between. Looked up from germline, CDR1 is LGHNT and CDR2 is FRNRAP. As processed by the authors: Reference gene primer amplification gave nucleated cell count estimates. Using immunoSEQ multiplex PCR, the repertoire was profiled, and TCRdb retains in-frame clones only, with some absent. V and J calls and clone size follow that table, whereas D and trimming were derived from the DNA. The sample yields 35,000 to 55,000 clones, about 85% seen once. This clone occurred a few times. Input material: peripheral blood. The chain links TRBV12-5 to TRBJ1-5, with D hard to call. This TCR came from a human donor in a cohort sampled during active COVID-19. The CDR3 DNA sequence: TGTGCTAGTGCCCCGGGGTCGGGGATTGGTCAGCCCCAGCATTTT. Its protein is CASAPGSGIGQPQHF.